In its sample, the clone carrying this T cell receptor beta chain was seen a few times. Its target is not known. This sample stems from a study of T cell responses to AZD1222 COVID-19 vaccine. Notes on the study in general: There were vaccine-associated CD4 TCRs across spike, dominant at 160-218 and 743-854.

Germline assignment: CDR1 MNHEY and CDR2 SMNVEV (reference sequence). The CDR3 has 15 amino acids. V shed 5 bases and J 5 bases; nucleotides not matched to a gene: 9. Sequencing used immunoSEQ multiplex PCR; TCRdb keeps in-frame clones, though not all of them. The sample shows about 130,000 clones, more than 85% of them seen only once. The sequencing used peripheral blood, collected on day 0 of AZD1222 vaccination. The source of this sequence is an adult in good health. The gene calls are TRBV27 and TRBJ2-7; 10 bases are shared with TRBD1. CDR3 sequence (DNA): TGTGCCAGCAGTCCCGGGACAGGGGCCAACCACGAGCAGTACTTC. Its translation is CASSPGTGANHEQYF.